Listed below are T cell receptor beta chains from one sample, sequenced in a study of blood T cell repertoires in COVID-19. Measured with immunoSEQ multiplex PCR; TCRdb has only the in-frame clones, and not every one. The table has more than 200,000 clones, roughly 86% seen once. Material: PBMCs or T cells enriched from blood (not recorded which). Receptors were obtained from a woman in her fifties or sixties who had recovered from COVID-19. Each CDR3 is given with its conserved first and last residue. Each record gives: V gene, J gene, CDR3 protein.

>TRBV3-1/TRBV3-2|TRBJ1-1
CASSQVKGGSEAFF
>TRBV12-3/TRBV12-4|TRBJ1-2
CASSLTQWGYTF
>TRBV7-2|TRBJ1-1
CASSYRQGTEAFF
>TRBV10-1|TRBJ1-2
CASSESQDYGYTF
>TRBV28|TRBJ1-5
CASSFGGYSNQPQHF
>TRBV10-3|TRBJ2-2
CAIERSPSTGELFF
>TRBV7-9|TRBJ1-1
CASSSVGGAQGAFF
>TRBV2|TRBJ2-3
CASSVAFGTKSTDTQYF
>TRBV28|TRBJ1-5
CASSLNLNQPQHF
>TRBV28|TRBJ2-2
CASSFLYSGELFF
>TRBV7-9|TRBJ1-3
CASSLGPPSGNTIYF